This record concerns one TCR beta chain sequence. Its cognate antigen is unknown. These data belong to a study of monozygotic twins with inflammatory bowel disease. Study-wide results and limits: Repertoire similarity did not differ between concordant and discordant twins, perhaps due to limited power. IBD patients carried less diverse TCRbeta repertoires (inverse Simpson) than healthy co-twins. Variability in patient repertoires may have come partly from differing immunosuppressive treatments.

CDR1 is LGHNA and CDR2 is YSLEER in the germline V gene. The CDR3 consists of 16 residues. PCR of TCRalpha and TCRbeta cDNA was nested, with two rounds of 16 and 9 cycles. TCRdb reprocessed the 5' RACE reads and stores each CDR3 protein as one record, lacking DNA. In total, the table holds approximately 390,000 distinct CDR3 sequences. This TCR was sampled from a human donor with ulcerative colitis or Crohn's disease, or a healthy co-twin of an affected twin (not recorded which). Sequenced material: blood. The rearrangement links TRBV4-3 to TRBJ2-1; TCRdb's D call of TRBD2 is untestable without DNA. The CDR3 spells CASSQEQAGIDIEQFF.